The 28 T cell receptor beta chains reported below all come from one sample, sequenced in a study of control samples from healthy donors and cancer patients. Some clones are missing from TCRdb's copy, which holds only in-frame ones; the method was immunoSEQ multiplex PCR. The top ten hold roughly 9.8% of the sample, which has about 92,000 clones, around 82% seen once. The sequenced sample was blood. The origin of the receptors is a woman aged 55-70 years in good health.

This chain uses TRBV4-1 with TRBJ2-3; tentative D call: TRBD1 (5 bases). CDR1 and CDR2 from the germline V gene are MGHRA and YSYEKL. The CDR3 is made up of 16 amino acids. V shed 1 base and J shed 4 bases, with 15 bases lying between them. For the CDR3, the DNA is TGCGCCAGCAGCCAAGTCGCAACCTCACAGGCAGATACGCAGTATTTT. Translation: CASSQVATSQADTQYF.

The rearrangement uses TRBV18 and TRBJ2-3, with 7 bases matching TRBD1. Germline CDR1 is KGHSH and CDR2 is LQKENI. Unmatched junction bases numbered 2, after V lost 0 bases and J lost 2 bases. The CDR3 is made up of 15 amino acids. The DNA of the CDR3 is TGTGCCAGCTCACCACCGGGACAGATCACAGATACGCAGTATTTT. Protein sequence: CASSPPGQITDTQYF.

Only a few counts were recorded for this clone. The chain couples TRBV5-1 to TRBJ1-4, with 8 bases fitting TRBD1. This CDR3 comprises 16 residues. Germline CDR1 and CDR2: SGHRS and YFSETQ. Losses at the gene ends were 4 bases for V and 2 bases for J; bases not matched to a gene: 7. Written as DNA, the CDR3 is TGCGCCAGCAGCCGAACGGGACAGGTTACTAATGAAAAACTGTTTTTT. Residues: CASSRTGQVTNEKLFF.

The J gene is TRBJ1-4, the V gene TRBV7-2, with no clear D. CDR1 is SGHTA, CDR2 FQGNSA, per germline. The V and J ends lost 5 bases and 11 bases respectively, with 15 bases between them. CDR3 length: 13 residues. The CDR3 loop reads CASSPAGGEKLFF. CDR3 in DNA: TGTGCCAGCAGCCCTGCCGGCGGGGAGAAACTGTTTTTT.

This rearrangement joins TRBV19 to TRBJ1-2; 7 nucleotides agree with TRBD1. The CDR3 has 14 residues. CDR1 LNHDA and CDR2 SQIVND come from the germline V gene (reference sequence). V was pared by 6 bases and J by 1 base, with 5 bases of the junction left unmatched. Written as DNA, the CDR3 is TGTGCCAGTAGAACGACAGGGCTTAACTATGGCTACACCTTC. It yields the protein CASRTTGLNYGYTF.

This chain uses TRBV18 with TRBJ1-3, with no clear D. Germline-derived CDR1 and CDR2 are KGHSH and LQKENI. Trimming left V 2 bases short and J 0 bases short, with 8 bases between. The CDR3 is 15 residues long. CDR3 bases: TGTGCCAGCTCACCAGTTTCAGACTCTGGAAACACCATATATTTT. Encoded protein: CASSPVSDSGNTIYF.

This clone was observed a handful of times. The rearrangement uses TRBV5-5 and TRBJ2-1, with no clear D. The V gene lost 5 bases and the J gene lost 1 base, with 13 bases spanning the gap. This CDR3 is built from 15 residues. Per germline, CDR1 SGHKS and CDR2 YYEKEE (reference sequence). This CDR3 reads CASRGGITSYNEQFF. CDR3 nucleotide sequence: TGTGCCAGCAGAGGCGGTATTACGTCCTACAATGAGCAGTTCTTC.

The V call is TRBV2, the J call TRBJ2-1; 10 bases are a match to TRBD2. There are 15 residues in the CDR3. Germline V gene data show CDR1 as SNHLY and CDR2 as FYNNEI. The V gene end was trimmed by 9 bases and the J gene end by 7 bases; junction bases not matched to a gene: 12. CDR3 amino acids: CASVPLAGVTNEQFF. CDR3 DNA sequence: TGTGCCAGTGTCCCCCTAGCGGGAGTTACGAATGAGCAGTTCTTC.

J is TRBJ2-7 and V is TRBV29-1, with D perhaps matching TRBD2 (6 bases). Germline-derived CDR1 and CDR2 are SQVTM and ANQGSEA. The CDR3 has 11 residues. The V end lost 4 bases, the J end lost 5 bases, and 9 bases lay between the germline ends. CDR3: CSVGSGDEQYF. As DNA, the CDR3 is TGCAGCGTTGGATCGGGGGACGAGCAGTACTTC.

J is TRBJ2-1 and V is TRBV28; 8 nucleotides agree with TRBD2. J lost 8 bases, V lost 5 bases, and 14 bases had no gene match. CDR1 MDHEN and CDR2 SYDVKM come from the germline V gene. CDR3 length: 16 residues. This chain's CDR3 is CASSPWTSLGGDEQFF. Here the CDR3 DNA reads TGTGCCAGCAGTCCATGGACTAGCCTGGGAGGCGATGAGCAGTTCTTC.

A remark on this clone: At the DNA level, this CDR3 is encoded by other sequences in the same sample as well. The chain recombines TRBV7-2 with TRBJ1-2; D unclear. V lost 0 bases to trimming and J lost 4 bases, with 12 bases between them. The CDR3 sequence is 15 residues long. Per the germline V gene, CDR1 is SGHTA and CDR2 is FQGNSA. The CDR3 coding sequence is TGTGCCAGCAGCTTAGCTCGACGCAGCTCCTATGGCTACACCTTC. Protein product: CASSLARRSSYGYTF.

The table lists this clone with a count of one. J is TRBJ2-2 and V is TRBV5-6; D not resolved. Germline assignment: CDR1 SGHDT and CDR2 YYEEEE. This CDR3 contains 14 residues. V lost 4 bases to trimming and J lost 2 bases, with 9 bases between them. The CDR3 sequence: CASSVPSNTGELFF. The CDR3 nucleotides read TGTGCCAGCAGCGTACCTAGTAACACCGGGGAGCTGTTTTTT.

This clone has just one count. V usage is TRBV5-1 and J usage is TRBJ2-5; 11 bases fit TRBD1. Germline V gene lookup returns CDR1 SGHRS and CDR2 YFSETQ. This CDR3 has 18 residues. With V trimmed by 0 bases and J by 4 bases, 11 bases remained unmatched. The DNA for the CDR3 is TGCGCCAGCAGCTTGGGGACAGGGGGCAGGGGTGATGGAGAGACCCAGTACTTC. It encodes CASSLGTGGRGDGETQYF.

The rearrangement joins TRBV2 to TRBJ1-1, with a possible D match to TRBD1 (5 bases). Germline CDR1 SNHLY, CDR2 FYNNEI. The V end was cut by 2 bases, the J end by 1 base, with 23 bases between. The CDR3 is 19 residues long. In nucleotides, the CDR3 is TGTGCCAGCAGTGAACCCGAAGTCTCAATGACAGTTCAGAACACTGAAGCTTTCTTT. This translates into CASSEPEVSMTVQNTEAFF.

The gene calls are TRBV6-5 and TRBJ2-3; 7 nucleotides line up with TRBD2. The CDR3 contains 14 residues. The germline V gene encodes CDR1 MNHEY and CDR2 SVGAGI. The V gene end was trimmed by 8 bases and the J gene end by 4 bases; junction bases not matched to a gene: 9. The CDR3 protein is CASLPGGYADTQYF. In nucleotides, the CDR3 is TGTGCCAGCCTCCCGGGGGGTTATGCAGATACGCAGTATTTT.

The V gene is TRBV28, the J gene TRBJ1-6, with TRBD1 identical over 7 bases. Germline V CDR1 and CDR2: MDHEN, SYDVKM. CDR3 length equals 15 residues. J gave up 6 bases and V 6 bases, and 8 bases lay outside the gene matches. The CDR3 DNA reads as TGTGCCAGCAGCCCGAGGACAGGTCTTAATTCACCCCTCCACTTT. Protein product: CASSPRTGLNSPLHF.

The chain recombines TRBV3-1 (or the pseudogene TRBV3-2) with TRBJ2-4; no clear D. This CDR3 has 12 residues. Germline assignment: CDR1 LGHDT and CDR2 YNNKEL (reference sequence). Trimming took 1 base from V and 5 from J, leaving 3 bases between them. CDR3 sequence (DNA): TGTGCCAGCAGCCAAGTAGAAAACATTCAGTACTTC. This gives the protein CASSQVENIQYF.

This clone was observed once. This rearrangement joins TRBV6-2 or TRBV6-3 to TRBJ2-5, with D unclear. Germline CDR1 is MNHEY and CDR2 is SVGEGT. CDR3 length: 11 residues. The germline V and J ends were trimmed by 5 bases and 1 base, with 2 bases remaining between them. The CDR3 protein is CASSPQETQYF. The CDR3 DNA follows: TGTGCCAGCAGTCCCCAAGAGACCCAGTACTTC.

Many counts were recorded for this clone. This sequence joins TRBV19 and TRBJ1-2, with D tentatively TRBD1 (6 bases). Germline V gives CDR1 LNHDA, CDR2 SQIVND (reference sequence). Trimming stripped 5 bases from V and 2 bases from J, with 15 bases between. This CDR3 has 15 residues. DNA of the CDR3: TGTGCCAGTAGTCCCGGGACATACTTCAACTATGGCTACACCTTC. It codes for CASSPGTYFNYGYTF.

On this clone: The same CDR3 is also encoded by other DNA sequences in this sample. This chain links TRBV19 with TRBJ2-2; 15 bases agree with TRBD2. V dropped 9 bases and J dropped 5; count of bases not matched to a gene: 4. This CDR3 is 15 amino acids long. The germline V gene encodes CDR1 LNHDA and CDR2 SQIVND (reference sequence). The CDR3 reads CASSGLAGGTGELFF. In DNA, the CDR3 is TGTGCCAGCTCGGGACTAGCGGGAGGAACCGGGGAGCTGTTTTTT.

This clone has just a few counts. The chain combines TRBV5-6 with TRBJ1-1; D unresolved. The germline V gene encodes CDR1 SGHDT and CDR2 YYEEEE. The CDR3 is made up of 11 amino acids. V shed 4 bases and J shed 7 bases, with 8 bases lying between them. The CDR3 sequence: CASSKSIEAFF. CDR3 nucleotide sequence: TGTGCCAGCAGCAAATCAATTGAAGCTTTCTTT.

V and J are TRBV6-5 and TRBJ1-1; 9 nucleotides match TRBD1. Per the germline V gene, CDR1 is MNHEY and CDR2 is SVGAGI. V dropped 5 bases and J dropped 1; count of bases not matched to a gene: 5. The CDR3 extends over 15 amino acids. CDR3 DNA sequence: TGTGCCAGCAGTCTGAGGACAGGGGCGAACACTGAAGCTTTCTTT. Its translation: CASSLRTGANTEAFF.

This sequence joins TRBV20-1 and TRBJ2-1, with no clear D. The CDR3 contains 11 residues. Germline CDR1 is DFQATT and CDR2 is SNEGSKA (reference sequence). V was cut by 3 bases and J by 8 bases, with 8 bases left in between. The CDR3 DNA sequence: TGCAGTGCTAGTCCTCGGTATGAGCAGTTCTTC. Protein: CSASPRYEQFF.

The chain couples TRBV2 to TRBJ1-4; D remains ambiguous. CDR1 and CDR2 (germline): SNHLY, FYNNEI. V shed 6 bases and J shed 5 bases, with 10 bases lying between them. This CDR3 spans 13 amino acids. CDR3 nucleotides: TGTGCCAGCAGGGGTCCTGGAAATGAAAAACTGTTTTTT. It codes for CASRGPGNEKLFF.

This clone has only a few counts. The V and J genes are TRBV7-2 and TRBJ1-5; 8 nucleotides line up with TRBD1. CDR3 length: 14 residues. Germline CDR1 and CDR2: SGHTA and FQGNSA. With 3 bases clipped from V and 4 bases from J, the junction kept 2 bases outside the gene matches. The CDR3, as DNA: TGTGCCAGCAGCTTCCGACAGGGGAATCAGCCCCAGCATTTT. This translates into CASSFRQGNQPQHF.

Of note for this clone: The junction departs from germline at one end; a sequencing error may be responsible. J is TRBJ2-5 and V is TRBV7-9; D not certain. The CDR3 is 15 amino acids. Per the germline V gene, CDR1 is SEHNR and CDR2 is FQNEAQ (reference sequence). This CDR3 is CASSLLLVDQGTQYF. CDR3 sequence (DNA): TGTGCCAGCAGCTTATTGCTGGTGGACCAAGGGACCCAGTACTTC.

V and J are TRBV9 and TRBJ1-6, with D uncertain. V lost 0 bases, J lost 9 bases, and 10 bases lay in between. Germline assignment: CDR1 SGDLS and CDR2 YYNGEE. The CDR3 consists of 14 residues. This chain's CDR3 is CASSVVEGSSPLHF. The CDR3 DNA is TGTGCCAGCAGCGTAGTAGAGGGAAGTTCACCCCTCCACTTT.

This chain's CDR3 is CASSSANTGELFF. CDR3 in DNA: TGTGCCAGCAGCTCAGCGAACACCGGGGAGCTGTTTTTT. J is TRBJ2-2 and V is TRBV11-2; D is unresolved. The CDR3 spans 13 residues. The V and J ends lost 4 bases and 0 bases respectively, with 3 bases between them. CDR1 and CDR2 (germline): SGHAT, FQNNGV.